This T cell receptor beta chain was retrieved from a study of blood T cells in healthy people across ages. Study results and limitations: Per-million-T-cell TCR beta diversity fell roughly linearly with age.

This CDR3 region has 14 residues. V was pared by 3 bases and J by 4 bases, with 12 bases between. Germline V gives CDR1 SGHTA, CDR2 FQGNSA. With a J-beta primer mix and a sample-barcoded 5' primer, a second PCR ran about 7 to 12 cycles. Unique molecular identifiers of 12 random nucleotides labeled each cDNA. Any given sample supplied a minimum of 2.5 million CDR3-containing paired-end reads. Each CDR3 protein is one row after TCRdb ran MiXCR on the 5' RACE reads. The repertoire has some 1.7 million distinct CDR3 sequences, under 30% of them found once; the top ten carry 6.5% to 8.5%. Healthy Russian Caucasian donors spanned ages 6 to 90 years. In its sample, this clonotype was seen many times. What it binds is unknown.

This receptor was taken from a woman between 25 and 40 years old in good health. The chain employs TRBV7-2 and TRBJ2-5; tentatively, D is TRBD2 (7 bases). The specimen sequenced was blood. This chain's CDR3 is CASSFRGAGETQYF. CDR3 nucleotide sequence: TGTGCCAGCAGCTTCCGGGGGGCGGGAGAGACCCAGTACTTC.